The 17 T cell receptor beta chains below were found in one sample sequenced in a study of CD8 T cells in Susac syndrome. The RNA input was about 0.45 to 1 ug, and it was reverse transcribed with random hexamers. MiXCR, run by TCRdb on the immunoSEQ multiplex PCR reads, gives a single entry per CDR3 protein. The sample lists over 130,000 distinct CDR3 sequences, around 95% seen once, with 0.13% to 0.15% in the top ten. The sequencing input was CD4+ T cells from PBMCs. The receptors were sampled from a human donor with Susac syndrome.

The chain joins TRBV4-3 to TRBJ2-5; D might be TRBD1 or TRBD2, each matching 5 bases. The CDR3 sequence is 16 residues long. Trimming took off 1 base at V and 5 bases at J, with 17 bases between the two ends. Germline CDR1 reads LGHNA; CDR2 reads YSLEER. DNA for the CDR3: TGCGCCAGCAGCCAAGCCGCGTACGGGGACGCCGAGACCCAGTACTTC. Amino acid sequence: CASSQAAYGDAETQYF.

This clonotype came up once. The rearrangement joins TRBV7-9 to TRBJ1-1, with TRBD1 matching over 7 bases. CDR1 is SEHNR, CDR2 FQNEAQ, per germline (reference sequence). With V trimmed by 4 bases and J by 1 base, 6 bases remained unmatched. The length of the CDR3 is 15 residues. This chain's CDR3 is CASSSRQGQNTEAFF. The CDR3 DNA sequence: TGTGCCAGCAGCTCCCGACAGGGCCAGAACACTGAAGCTTTCTTT.

The genes are TRBV9 and TRBJ1-4; unclear D gene. This CDR3 contains 13 residues. V was shortened by 0 bases and J by 8 bases, with 8 bases between the two germline ends. Per the germline V gene, CDR1 is SGDLS and CDR2 is YYNGEE. Here the CDR3 DNA reads TGTGCCAGCAGCGTAGATTGGTCGGAAAAACTGTTTTTT. Residues: CASSVDWSEKLFF.

This chain links TRBV11-2 with TRBJ2-7; no clear D gene. This CDR3 has 14 amino acids. V lost 2 bases to trimming and J lost 2 bases, with 10 bases between them. Germline V gene sequence: CDR1 SGHAT, CDR2 FQNNGV. The CDR3 DNA is TGTGCCAGCAGCTTAAGTGGCACAGCCTACGAGCAGTACTTC. Its protein is CASSLSGTAYEQYF.

The CDR3 nucleotides read TGTGCCAGCTCACCAACGACCGGGAGCAACGAGCAGTACTTC. Translated, it gives CASSPTTGSNEQYF. The chain joins TRBV18 to TRBJ2-7, with a possible D match to TRBD2 (6 bases). The V end lost 2 bases, the J end lost 5 bases, and 13 bases lay between the germline ends. Germline loops: CDR1 KGHSH, CDR2 LQKENI. This CDR3 comprises 14 residues.

The chain joins TRBV6-2 or TRBV6-3 to TRBJ1-1; no reliable D call. The CDR3 is made up of 14 amino acids. Germline V gene data show CDR1 as MNHEY and CDR2 as SVGEGT. Trimming cost V 3 bases and J 0 bases, with 8 bases left between them. CDR3 sequence (DNA): TGTGCCAGCAGTTATGGTCAGGTGAACACTGAAGCTTTCTTT. Amino acid sequence: CASSYGQVNTEAFF.

This chain joins TRBV20-1 and TRBJ2-3; 9 bases are a match to TRBD1. V dropped 6 bases and J dropped 5; count of bases not matched to a gene: 3. The CDR3 is 12 amino acids. CDR1 is DFQATT, CDR2 SNEGSKA, per germline (reference sequence). The DNA of the CDR3 is TGCAGTGCGGGACAGGGTGGAGATACGCAGTATTTT. Translated, it gives CSAGQGGDTQYF.

V usage is TRBV30 and J usage is TRBJ1-2; D is undetermined. V was trimmed by 0 bases and J by 3 bases, leaving 8 bases between them. The CDR3 has 13 residues. Looked up from germline, CDR1 is GTSNPN and CDR2 is SVGIG (reference sequence). The CDR3 DNA reads TGTGCCTGGAGTGTCGCGGGATACTATGGCTACACCTTC. This codes for CAWSVAGYYGYTF.

This clonotype occurred once. The V call is TRBV2, the J call TRBJ1-1; possibly TRBD1 for D (5 bases). This CDR3 comprises 14 residues. The germline V and J ends were trimmed by 6 bases and 4 bases, with 15 bases remaining between them. Germline-derived CDR1 and CDR2 are SNHLY and FYNNEI. CDR3 in DNA: TGTGCCAGCAGGGCAGGGACGGAGGTCACTGAAGCTTTCTTT. Protein sequence: CASRAGTEVTEAFF.

This chain joins TRBV29-1 and TRBJ2-7; D is perhaps TRBD1 or TRBD2 (6 bases each). From germline, CDR1 is SQVTM and CDR2 ANQGSEA. Deletions cut 6 bases from V and 5 bases from J, with 11 bases between. The CDR3 has 11 residues. The DNA of the CDR3 is TGCAGCGTGCAGAGGGGGGACGAGCAGTACTTC. Protein sequence: CSVQRGDEQYF.

The rearrangement links TRBV4-1 to TRBJ1-3, with D perhaps TRBD1 (5 bases). V was shortened by 3 bases and J by 0 bases, with 9 bases between the two germline ends. The CDR3 contains 15 residues. CDR1 is MGHRA and CDR2 is YSYEKL in the germline V gene. The CDR3 reads CASSQGVLSGNTIYF. As DNA, the CDR3 is TGCGCCAGCAGCCAGGGGGTTCTCTCTGGAAACACCATATATTTT.

This chain connects TRBV7-2 to TRBJ1-1; D gene ambiguous. The V end lost 4 bases, the J end lost 5 bases, and 14 bases lay between the germline ends. From germline, CDR1 is SGHTA and CDR2 FQGNSA. This CDR3 comprises 14 residues. The CDR3 reads CASSSDVSRTEAFF. Here the CDR3 DNA reads TGTGCCAGCAGCTCGGACGTCTCGAGGACTGAAGCTTTCTTT.

The chain carries TRBV6-2 or TRBV6-3 and TRBJ1-1; 7 positions agree with TRBD1. CDR3 length: 14 amino acids. With V trimmed by 4 bases and J by 3 bases, 5 bases remained unmatched. Germline V gene data show CDR1 as MNHEY and CDR2 as SVGEGT. The CDR3 here is CASSSIQGHTEAFF. The CDR3 DNA is TGTGCCAGCAGTTCTATACAGGGGCACACTGAAGCTTTCTTT.

This chain uses TRBV29-1 with TRBJ1-2; the D is unclear. V was cut by 6 bases and J by 2 bases, with 7 bases left in between. This CDR3 comprises 11 residues. The germline CDR1 and CDR2 sequences are SQVTM and ANQGSEA. CDR3 sequence: CSVSANYGYTF. The CDR3 region has the DNA TGCAGCGTATCAGCAAACTATGGCTACACCTTC. The entire variable domain, with the rest obtained from reference TRBV29-1 and TRBJ1-2, is as follows: SAVISQKPSRDICQRGTSLTIQCQVDSQVTMMFWYRQQPGQSLTLIATANQGSEATYESGFVIDKFPISRPNLTFSTLTVSNMSPEDSSIYLCSVSANYGYTFGSGTRLTVV.

The CDR3 sequence: CSASHRGRVEAFF. The CDR3 coding sequence is TGCAGTGCTAGTCACAGGGGGCGTGTTGAAGCTTTCTTT. The chain combines TRBV20-1 with TRBJ1-1; 9 nucleotides line up with TRBD1. The ends lost 3 bases at V and 7 bases at J; junction bases unmatched: 6. The germline gives CDR1 DFQATT, CDR2 SNEGSKA (reference sequence). This CDR3 contains 13 residues.

The CDR3 loop is CASSPNDYGYTF. CDR3 in DNA: TGTGCCAGCAGTCCCAATGACTATGGCTACACCTTC. The J gene is TRBJ1-2, the V gene TRBV12-3 or TRBV12-4, with D uncertain. This CDR3 has 12 residues. V lost 5 bases and J 3 bases, leaving 7 bases between the germline ends.

The V call is TRBV2, the J call TRBJ1-5; maybe TRBD1 (5 bases). The CDR3 contains 14 residues. Germline CDR1 SNHLY, CDR2 FYNNEI. Trimming left V 7 bases short and J 6 bases short, with 16 bases between. CDR3 amino acids: CASNRDSRGQPQHF. In DNA form, the CDR3 reads TGTGCCAGCAACCGGGACTCCCGCGGTCAGCCCCAGCATTTT.